The sequence of this T cell receptor (beta chain) was determined in a study of T cell responses to AZD1222 COVID-19 vaccine. Regarding the study as a whole: The number of AZD1222 recipients seropositive at baseline was only 5 to 7. White British donors predominated, females outnumbered males, and clonal diversity was possibly underestimated.

V shed 3 bases and J 4 bases; nucleotides not matched to a gene: 4. The germline gives CDR1 SGHRS, CDR2 YFSETQ. The CDR3 sequence is 15 residues long. About this clone: Its matching antigen is unknown.

Sequenced by immunoSEQ multiplex PCR; TCRdb stores in-frame clones only, minus some. The sample lists about 180,000 clones, around 88% occurring once. Investigators merged groups given second doses at roughly 4 or roughly 12 weeks. The chain is built from TRBV5-1 and TRBJ1-5; TRBD1 matches 10 bases. The material was peripheral blood, obtained 28 days after the second AZD1222 dose. This receptor was identified in an adult who received the AZD1222 COVID-19 vaccine. CDR3 residues: CASSSGQGGNQPQHF. The DNA for the CDR3 is TGCGCCAGCAGCTCAGGACAGGGGGGAAATCAGCCCCAGCATTTT.